These 30 T cell receptor beta chains were all obtained from the same sample, sequenced in a study of CD8 T cells in ankylosing spondylitis. TCRdb ran MiXCR on the 5' RACE reads and lists one entry per CDR3 protein. The repertoire holds nearly 350,000 distinct CDR3 sequences, with 14% to 15% as singletons. Sequenced: blood, either unsorted or a sorted T cell fraction (not recorded which). These receptors all stem from a male donor with ankylosing spondylitis or in good health (not recorded which).

The V call is TRBV9, the J call TRBJ2-5, with 7 bases that match TRBD1. The ends lost 3 bases at V and 1 base at J; junction bases unmatched: 6. CDR1 SGDLS and CDR2 YYNGEE come from the germline V gene. This CDR3 has 15 amino acids. CDR3 DNA: TGTGCCAGCAGCGCAACGGACAGGTTCCAAGAGACCCAGTACTTC. Translation: CASSATDRFQETQYF.

The chain links TRBV5-1 to TRBJ2-1, with TRBD1 identical over 10 bases. The CDR3 spans 15 residues. V gave up 4 bases and J gave up 4 bases; unmatched junction bases: 5. Germline V gene sequence: CDR1 SGHRS, CDR2 YFSETQ. The CDR3 sequence is CASSIDRGRYNEQFF. The CDR3 nucleotides read TGCGCCAGCAGCATTGACAGGGGGCGGTACAATGAGCAGTTCTTC. The full variable domain, in which reference TRBV5-1 and TRBJ2-1 provide the parts outside the CDR3, is KAGVTQTPRYLIKTRGQQVTLSCSPISGHRSVSWYQQTPGQGLQFLFEYFSETQRNKGNFPGRFSGRQFSNSRSEMNVSTLELGDSALYLCASSIDRGRYNEQFFGPGTRLTVL.

This clonotype was seen a handful of times. CDR3: CASGKGAAQYF. The CDR3 nucleotides are TGTGCCAGCGGGAAGGGGGCGGCGCAGTATTTT. This chain uses TRBV6-6 with TRBJ2-3; 7 bases line up with TRBD1. The germline gives CDR1 MNHNY, CDR2 SVGAGI (reference sequence). Trimming took 8 bases from V and 10 from J; bases not matched to a gene: 6. The CDR3 contains 11 residues.

The chain recombines TRBV15 with TRBJ1-5, with D possibly TRBD1 on 5 matching bases. V dropped 3 bases and J dropped 1 base, with 10 bases sitting between them. Germline CDR1 reads LNHNV; CDR2 reads YYDKDF (reference sequence). The CDR3 is 15 residues long. CDR3 nucleotide sequence: TGTGCCACCAGCAGCCTCGGGGGGAGCAATCAGCCCCAGCATTTT. This gives the protein CATSSLGGSNQPQHF.

There are a few counts of this clonotype. The chain uses TRBV20-1 and TRBJ2-5; no clear D. V gave up 1 base and J gave up 4 bases, with 7 bases separating them. The CDR3 is made up of 12 amino acids. CDR1 and CDR2 (germline): DFQATT, SNEGSKA (reference sequence). The CDR3 protein is CSARGGGETQYF. The DNA of the CDR3 is TGCAGTGCTAGAGGGGGTGGAGAGACCCAGTACTTC.

Many counts were recorded for this clonotype. At one end the junction does not follow the germline gene, possibly because of a read error. The chain has TRBV29-1 and TRBJ1-1, with D unresolved. This CDR3 is 13 amino acids long. Germline V gene lookup returns CDR1 SQVTM and CDR2 ANQGSEA. CDR3 coding DNA: TGCAGCGTAGAAGACACGCTGAACACTGAAGCTTTCTTT. Translation gives CSVEDTLNTEAFF.

The chain has TRBV6-1 and TRBJ1-1, with D perhaps TRBD1 (5 bases). The germline V gene encodes CDR1 MNHNS and CDR2 SASEGT. The CDR3 totals 15 residues. Trimming took off 5 bases at V and 4 bases at J, with 17 bases between the two ends. The CDR3 nucleotides are TGTGCCAGCAGTCCCCCAGGGTTCGTCGGCACTGAAGCTTTCTTT. Encoded protein: CASSPPGFVGTEAFF.

This clonotype has only a few counts. The chain links TRBV5-1 to TRBJ2-7; D ambiguous. This CDR3 spans 16 amino acids. Germline CDR1 reads SGHRS; CDR2 reads YFSETQ. Trimming stripped 0 bases from V and 0 bases from J, with 13 bases between. The CDR3 spells CASSLEGRSSSYEQYF. The CDR3 region has the DNA TGCGCCAGCAGCTTGGAGGGTCGCTCGAGCTCCTACGAGCAGTACTTC.

This clonotype was counted between two and nine times. This chain connects TRBV29-1 to TRBJ1-2, with D hard to call. Germline loops: CDR1 SQVTM, CDR2 ANQGSEA. CDR3 length: 14 residues. The germline V and J ends were trimmed by 1 base and 8 bases, with 17 bases remaining between them. The CDR3 protein is CSVEGGGPLEGYTF. DNA of the CDR3: TGCAGCGTTGAAGGGGGTGGCCCCTTAGAGGGCTACACCTTC.

This clonotype was found many times. The V gene is TRBV5-1, the J gene TRBJ1-3; 8 positions match TRBD1. Per the germline V gene, CDR1 is SGHRS and CDR2 is YFSETQ. This CDR3 contains 16 residues. Trimming took 0 bases from V and 0 from J; bases not matched to a gene: 2. The CDR3 DNA reads TGCGCCAGCAGCTTGGATCAGGGGGCCTCTGGAAACACCATATATTTT. It codes for CASSLDQGASGNTIYF.

This clonotype was counted only a few times. This sequence joins TRBV6-5 and TRBJ1-2; 8 positions match TRBD1. Trimming at V came to 5 bases and at J to 5 bases, leaving 1 base not matched to a gene. Germline V gene sequence: CDR1 MNHEY, CDR2 SVGAGI. The CDR3 is made up of 12 amino acids. CDR3 coding DNA: TGTGCCAGCAGTACAGGGGGGTATGGCTACACCTTC. Amino acid sequence: CASSTGGYGYTF.

This clonotype was detected only a few times. The rearrangement uses TRBV7-9 and TRBJ2-1; D gene ambiguous. The CDR3 is 16 residues long. Germline assignment: CDR1 SEHNR and CDR2 FQNEAQ (reference sequence). Deletions cut 3 bases from V and 0 bases from J, with 12 bases between. CDR3 sequence (DNA): TGTGCCAGCAGCTTGGGGATCATTAGCTCCTACAATGAGCAGTTCTTC. Its protein product is CASSLGIISSYNEQFF.

This clonotype was counted between two and nine times. V and J are TRBV5-6 and TRBJ2-4; perhaps TRBD2 as D (6 bases). Deletions cut 4 bases from V and 0 bases from J, with 11 bases between. Germline V lookup: CDR1 SGHDT, CDR2 YYEEEE. The CDR3 has 15 amino acids. CDR3 DNA: TGTGCCAGCAGCCATAGCGGTCTAGCCAAAAACATTCAGTACTTC. Its translation: CASSHSGLAKNIQYF. Variable domain in full (rest from reference TRBV5-6 and TRBJ2-4): DAGVTQSPTHLIKTRGQQVTLRCSPKSGHDTVSWYQQALGQGPQFIFQYYEEEERQRGNFPDRFSGHQFPNYSSELNVNALLLGDSALYLCASSHSGLAKNIQYFGAGTRLSVL.

V is TRBV5-1 and J is TRBJ2-3; D is uncertain. CDR1 and CDR2 from the germline V gene are SGHRS and YFSETQ. Between the trimmed V and J ends, which lost 0 bases and 0 bases, there was a span of 8 bases. The CDR3 length is 15 residues. The CDR3 sequence: CASSLGRSSTDTQYF. The CDR3 DNA is TGCGCCAGCAGCTTGGGACGGTCTAGCACAGATACGCAGTATTTT.

The chain joins TRBV12-5 to TRBJ1-1; D gene unclear. From germline, CDR1 is LGHNT and CDR2 FRNRAP. The CDR3 has 14 residues. V was shortened by 0 bases and J by 5 bases, with 10 bases between the two germline ends. The CDR3: CASGLVLGRTEAFF. CDR3 coding DNA: TGTGCTAGTGGTTTGGTTCTAGGGCGAACTGAAGCTTTCTTT.

This clonotype was observed at least ten times. V and J are TRBV5-1 and TRBJ1-2, with D possibly matching TRBD1 (5 bases). The CDR3 has 15 amino acids. The germline CDR1 and CDR2 sequences are SGHRS and YFSETQ. Trimming removed 3 bases from V and 3 bases from J, with 15 bases in between. Here the CDR3 reads CASSSGLTDYYGYTF. CDR3 coding DNA: TGCGCCAGCAGCTCGGGACTGACGGATTACTATGGCTACACCTTC.

This clonotype was picked up many times. The J gene is TRBJ2-7, the V gene TRBV20-1; D perhaps matches TRBD1 (6 bases). The CDR3 covers 12 residues. V was cut by 3 bases and J by 2 bases, with 8 bases left in between. The germline gives CDR1 DFQATT, CDR2 SNEGSKA (reference sequence). Here the CDR3 DNA reads TGCAGTGCTAGTAGGACAGCCTACGAGCAGTACTTC. It specifies CSASRTAYEQYF.

The gene calls are TRBV3-1 and TRBJ2-7; D possibly corresponds to TRBD1 (5 bases). Looked up from germline, CDR1 is LGHDT and CDR2 is YNNKEL (reference sequence). Trimming took 3 bases from V and 0 from J, leaving 24 bases between them. The CDR3 covers 19 residues. CDR3 loop: CASSQDPGLSWGGSYEQYF. The CDR3 DNA sequence: TGTGCCAGCAGCCAGGATCCGGGCCTTTCTTGGGGCGGCTCCTACGAGCAGTACTTC.

The rearrangement links TRBV7-9 to TRBJ2-7; D unresolved. V lost 3 bases, J lost 2 bases, and 8 bases lay in between. The CDR3 consists of 13 residues. In germline, CDR1 is SEHNR, CDR2 FQNEAQ (reference sequence). CDR3 DNA sequence: TGTGCCAGCAGCTTCCACCCCCCCTACGAGCAGTACTTC. Encoded protein: CASSFHPPYEQYF.

This clonotype was seen more than once but under ten times. This chain links TRBV4-1 with TRBJ2-3; either TRBD1 or TRBD2 may fit D (5 bases each). CDR3 length: 15 amino acids. Trimming cost V 0 bases and J 4 bases, with 11 bases left between them. CDR1 and CDR2 (germline): MGHRA, YSYEKL. This CDR3 reads CASSQEGVAADTQYF. As DNA, the CDR3 is TGCGCCAGCAGCCAAGAGGGGGTAGCAGCAGATACGCAGTATTTT.

The chain is built from TRBV12-3 or TRBV12-4 and TRBJ2-1; 8 bases agree with TRBD1. V lost 6 bases and J lost 3; bases outside the gene matches: 7. The CDR3 spans 15 residues. Written as DNA, the CDR3 is TGTGCCAGCAGGCCCTACAGGGGGAACTACAATGAGCAGTTCTTC. Amino acids: CASRPYRGNYNEQFF.

The table lists this clonotype with many counts. The V and J genes are TRBV7-9 and TRBJ1-1; D is undetermined. CDR3 size: 13 residues. Trimming took off 5 bases at V and 5 bases at J, with 12 bases between the two ends. Germline V gene data show CDR1 as SEHNR and CDR2 as FQNEAQ (reference sequence). CDR3 nucleotide sequence: TGTGCCAGCAGCCTGAGTGTGGGGACTGAAGCTTTCTTT. Translated, it gives CASSLSVGTEAFF.

Only a few counts were recorded for this clonotype. The CDR3 sequence is CASRETTGYEAFF. CDR3 DNA sequence: TGTGCCAGCAGGGAAACGACCGGCTATGAAGCTTTCTTT. The chain recombines TRBV12-3 or TRBV12-4 with TRBJ1-1; the D is unclear. The CDR3 covers 13 residues. The ends were cut back, 6 bases at V and 7 bases at J, with 15 bases in the middle.

As concerns this clonotype: Germline is not matched at one junction end, which may reflect a read error. The chain carries TRBV4-1 and TRBJ2-2; tentatively, D is TRBD2 (7 bases). This CDR3 contains 14 residues. CDR1 and CDR2 (germline): MGHRA, YSYEKL. CDR3 in DNA: TGCGCCACACGAGGGGGGGCGAAGACCGGGGAGCTGTTTTTT. This encodes CATRGGAKTGELFF.

Ten or more counts support this clonotype. The V and J genes are TRBV11-2 and TRBJ2-3; D is unresolved. The CDR3 loop spans 14 amino acids. The V gene lost 1 base and the J gene lost 3 bases, with 8 bases spanning the gap. Germline CDR1 and CDR2: SGHAT and FQNNGV. CDR3: CASSLVAPTDTQYF. CDR3 in DNA: TGTGCCAGCAGCTTAGTGGCGCCAACAGATACGCAGTATTTT. Supplemented by reference TRBV11-2 and TRBJ2-3, the full variable domain reads EAGVAQSPRYKIIEKRQSVAFWCNPISGHATLYWYQQILGQGPKLLIQFQNNGVVDDSQLPKDRFSAERLKGVDSTLKIQPAKLEDSAVYLCASSLVAPTDTQYFGPGTRLTVL.

In regard to this clonotype: A much larger clone sits a single nucleotide away, making a read error possible. The chain employs TRBV3-1 and TRBJ2-2, with 9 bases identical to TRBD1. Germline CDR1 is LGHDT and CDR2 is YNNKEL (reference sequence). This CDR3 region has 17 residues. CDR3 region: CASCQGFGTGSTGELFF. The DNA of the CDR3 is TGTGCCAGCTGCCAAGGGTTCGGGACAGGGAGTACCGGGGAGCTGTTTTTT.

The rearrangement uses TRBV7-8 and TRBJ2-1; 7 bases fit TRBD1. Germline values: CDR1 SGHVS, CDR2 FQNEAQ. This CDR3 has 15 amino acids. Trimming took 2 bases from V and 6 from J; bases not matched to a gene: 7. The CDR3 region is CASSLRGRTFNEQFF. In DNA, the CDR3 is TGTGCCAGCAGCTTAAGGGGGCGGACGTTCAATGAGCAGTTCTTC.

The sample holds many counts of this clonotype. This chain uses TRBV6-2 or TRBV6-3 with TRBJ2-2; no firm D call. Trimming shortened V by 6 bases and J by 4 bases, and 6 bases separated the two germline ends. The CDR3 runs 12 residues. Looked up from germline, CDR1 is MNHEY and CDR2 is SVGEGT. CDR3 in amino acids: CASRRSTGELFF. As DNA, the CDR3 is TGTGCCAGCAGAAGAAGCACCGGGGAGCTGTTTTTT.

This clonotype came up a few times. The chain uses TRBV4-2 and TRBJ2-2, with 7 positions matching TRBD1. V dropped 9 bases and J dropped 0; count of bases not matched to a gene: 13. The CDR3 runs to 17 residues. Germline V gives CDR1 LGHNA, CDR2 YNFKEQ. This CDR3 reads CASNGRQGRSNTGELFF. CDR3 nucleotide sequence: TGTGCCAGTAACGGGCGACAGGGAAGGTCGAACACCGGGGAGCTGTTTTTT.

This clonotype came up a few times. The chain employs TRBV4-1 and TRBJ2-7; a possible D gene is TRBD2 (6 bases). CDR1 MGHRA and CDR2 YSYEKL come from the germline V gene. V dropped 1 base and J dropped 1 base, with 11 bases sitting between them. This CDR3 spans 15 amino acids. This chain's CDR3 is CASSQGPGRSYEQYF. The CDR3 region has the DNA TGCGCCAGCAGCCAAGGCCCAGGGAGGTCCTACGAGCAGTACTTC.